Listed below are T cell receptor beta chains from one sample, sequenced in a study of T and B cells in COVID-19 patients. One entry per CDR3 protein, called by TCRdb with MiXCR from the multiplex PCR reads. The sample consists of roughly 12,000 distinct CDR3 sequences, 25% to 30% of them appearing once. The material sequenced was blood. Receptors were obtained from a human donor who had recovered from COVID-19. CDR3s include the opening cysteine and the closing phenylalanine or tryptophan. The D gene is left open where the match is weak. Only part of the rows carry a size: once, few, many, or a class if the clone is expanded.

cdr3_length: 13
v_call: TRBV4-3
d_call: -
clone_size: -
j_call: TRBJ1-2
cdr3_aa: CASSQDYRGGYTF
cdr3_nt: TGCGCCAGCAGCCAAGATTACCGCGGGGGCTACACCTTC

cdr3_length: 16
v_call: TRBV12-3/TRBV12-4
d_call: TRBD1
clone_size: -
j_call: TRBJ1-5
cdr3_aa: CASSLSDRVLSQPQHF
cdr3_nt: TGTGCCAGCAGTTTATCGGACAGGGTATTATCTCAGCCCCAGCATTTT

cdr3_length: 14
v_call: TRBV6-2/TRBV6-3
d_call: -
clone_size: -
j_call: TRBJ1-2
cdr3_aa: CASSATGTYSRYTF
cdr3_nt: TGTGCCAGCAGCGCCACCGGGACATATAGTCGCTACACCTTC

cdr3_length: 15
v_call: TRBV6-1
d_call: -
clone_size: few
j_call: TRBJ1-5
cdr3_aa: CASSLTANSNQPQHF
cdr3_nt: TGTGCCAGCAGTCTGACAGCGAATAGCAATCAGCCCCAGCATTTT

cdr3_length: 15
v_call: TRBV11-1
d_call: -
clone_size: -
j_call: TRBJ2-1
cdr3_aa: CASSFGTGHYNEQFF
cdr3_nt: TGTGCCAGCAGCTTCGGTACGGGCCACTACAATGAGCAGTTCTTC

cdr3_length: 15
v_call: TRBV6-2/TRBV6-3
d_call: -
clone_size: medium-sized
j_call: TRBJ2-6
cdr3_aa: CASSYSGSGANVLTF
cdr3_nt: TGTGCCAGCAGTTACAGCGGCTCTGGGGCCAACGTCCTGACTTTC

cdr3_length: 20
v_call: TRBV12-3/TRBV12-4
d_call: -
clone_size: -
j_call: TRBJ2-4
cdr3_aa: CASSHQGTLMPVRSKNIQYF
cdr3_nt: TGTGCCAGCAGCCATCAGGGTACCCTCATGCCGGTTCGTAGCAAAAACATTCAGTACTTC

cdr3_length: 14
v_call: TRBV7-9
d_call: TRBD2
clone_size: -
j_call: TRBJ2-7
cdr3_aa: CASSPVAGAGEQYF
cdr3_nt: TGTGCCAGCAGCCCCGTAGCGGGAGCGGGAGAGCAGTACTTC

cdr3_length: 12
v_call: TRBV18
d_call: TRBD2
clone_size: medium-sized
j_call: TRBJ2-1
cdr3_aa: CASSPRTGGQFF
cdr3_nt: TGTGCCAGCTCACCACGGACGGGAGGCCAGTTCTTC

cdr3_length: 15
v_call: TRBV27
d_call: -
clone_size: medium-sized
j_call: TRBJ2-2
cdr3_aa: CASSLSTSGIGELFF
cdr3_nt: TGTGCCAGCAGTTTATCGACCTCGGGGATCGGGGAGCTGTTTTTT

cdr3_length: 13
v_call: TRBV7-2
d_call: TRBD1
clone_size: -
j_call: TRBJ2-5
cdr3_aa: CASGYSRGETQYF
cdr3_nt: TGTGCCAGCGGATACTCCAGGGGGGAGACCCAGTACTTC

cdr3_length: 14
v_call: TRBV7-2
d_call: -
clone_size: -
j_call: TRBJ1-3
cdr3_aa: CASSLTLSGNTIYF
cdr3_nt: TGTGCCAGCAGCTTAACCCTCTCTGGAAACACCATATATTTT

cdr3_length: 12
v_call: TRBV15
d_call: -
clone_size: medium-sized
j_call: TRBJ1-2
cdr3_aa: CATSRASYGYTF
cdr3_nt: TGTGCCACCAGCAGAGCCTCCTATGGCTACACCTTC

cdr3_length: 14
v_call: TRBV12-3/TRBV12-4
d_call: TRBD2
clone_size: -
j_call: TRBJ2-5
cdr3_aa: CASRSSGSQETQYF
cdr3_nt: TGTGCCAGCAGATCTAGCGGGAGTCAAGAGACCCAGTACTTC

cdr3_length: 14
v_call: TRBV19
d_call: -
clone_size: many
j_call: TRBJ2-1
cdr3_aa: CASSPIALRNEQFF
cdr3_nt: TGTGCCAGTAGCCCTATTGCCCTCCGCAATGAGCAGTTCTTC

cdr3_length: 15
v_call: TRBV30
d_call: -
clone_size: -
j_call: TRBJ1-6
cdr3_aa: CAWSPGKLTRSPLHF
cdr3_nt: TGTGCCTGGTCCCCGGGAAAACTGACCCGTTCACCCCTCCACTTT

cdr3_length: 13
v_call: TRBV6-5
d_call: -
clone_size: -
j_call: TRBJ1-6
cdr3_aa: CASSRLNNSPLHF
cdr3_nt: TGTGCCAGCAGTCGACTGAATAATTCACCCCTCCACTTT

cdr3_length: 14
v_call: TRBV24-1
d_call: -
clone_size: once
j_call: TRBJ2-2
cdr3_aa: CATQPTDYTGELFF
cdr3_nt: TGTGCCACCCAACCCACAGACTACACCGGGGAGCTGTTTTTT

cdr3_length: 11
v_call: TRBV12-3/TRBV12-4
d_call: -
clone_size: medium-sized
j_call: TRBJ2-1
cdr3_aa: CASSLRDEQFF
cdr3_nt: TGTGCCAGCAGTCTGAGGGATGAGCAGTTCTTC

cdr3_length: 13
v_call: TRBV7-2
d_call: -
clone_size: -
j_call: TRBJ1-2
cdr3_aa: CASSLSGAHGYTF
cdr3_nt: TGTGCCAGCAGCTTATCAGGGGCCCATGGCTACACCTTC

cdr3_length: 14
v_call: TRBV7-6
d_call: -
clone_size: -
j_call: TRBJ2-3
cdr3_aa: CASSQTTRPDTQYF
cdr3_nt: TGTGCCAGCAGCCAAACGACTAGACCAGATACGCAGTATTTT

cdr3_length: 16
v_call: TRBV11-3
d_call: TRBD2
clone_size: medium-sized
j_call: TRBJ2-3
cdr3_aa: CASSLEGTIGTDTQYF
cdr3_nt: TGTGCCAGCAGCTTAGAGGGGACTATCGGCACAGATACGCAGTATTTT

cdr3_length: 16
v_call: TRBV12-3/TRBV12-4
d_call: TRBD2
clone_size: few
j_call: TRBJ2-5
cdr3_aa: CASSYFREGPQETQYF
cdr3_nt: TGTGCCAGCAGTTATTTCCGGGAGGGCCCCCAAGAGACCCAGTACTTC

cdr3_length: 15
v_call: TRBV27
d_call: TRBD1
clone_size: once
j_call: TRBJ2-3
cdr3_aa: CASSLGQGNTDTQYF
cdr3_nt: TGTGCCAGCAGTTTGGGACAGGGGAACACAGATACGCAGTATTTT

cdr3_length: 14
v_call: TRBV5-6
d_call: -
clone_size: few
j_call: TRBJ2-2
cdr3_aa: CASSPRVNTGELFF
cdr3_nt: TGTGCCAGCAGCCCGAGGGTGAACACCGGGGAGCTGTTTTTT

cdr3_length: 14
v_call: TRBV18
d_call: -
clone_size: -
j_call: TRBJ1-5
cdr3_aa: CASSPSGANQPQHF
cdr3_nt: TGTGCCAGCTCACCATCAGGGGCTAATCAGCCCCAGCATTTT

cdr3_length: 15
v_call: TRBV5-1
d_call: -
clone_size: few
j_call: TRBJ1-3
cdr3_aa: CASSLEGRSGNTIYF
cdr3_nt: TGCGCCAGCAGCTTGGAGGGTCGCTCTGGAAACACCATATATTTT

cdr3_length: 16
v_call: TRBV6-2/TRBV6-3
d_call: TRBD1
clone_size: -
j_call: TRBJ2-2
cdr3_aa: CASSYSTGTNTGELFF
cdr3_nt: TGTGCCAGCAGTTACTCGACAGGGACGAACACCGGGGAGCTGTTTTTT